The clone carrying this T cell receptor beta chain has only one observation. The CDR3 covers 16 residues. V shed 4 bases, J shed 4 bases, and the junction held 8 bases outside the gene matches. Germline assignment: CDR1 LGHDT and CDR2 YNNKEL (reference sequence). These data originate in a study of blood T cell repertoires in COVID-19. Here immunoSEQ multiplex PCR was the method, and the copy in TCRdb shows in-frame clones only, minus some. Of some 250,000 clones listed, about 90% are singletons. Sequenced: PBMCs or T cells enriched from blood (not recorded which). The sequence was obtained from a human donor in a cohort exposed to, infected with or recovered from COVID-19 (not recorded which). The donor label of this sample is uncertain. This rearrangement joins TRBV3-1 (or the pseudogene TRBV3-2) to TRBJ1-2, with TRBD1 matching over 11 bases. The chain's CDR3 is CASSPRGDRGIYGYTF. The CDR3, as DNA: TGTGCCAGCAGCCCTCGGGGGGACAGGGGGATCTATGGCTACACCTTC.